This T cell receptor (beta chain) was retrieved from a study of cytomegalovirus exposure and HLA in healthy donors. The PCR employed 60 Vbeta primers together with 13 Jbeta primers. Measured with immunoSEQ multiplex PCR; TCRdb has only the in-frame clones, and not every one. This sample has around 130,000 clones, with approximately 8.8% found just once. This clone was counted between two and nine times. What it recognizes is unknown. Study-wide findings and caveats: There were approximately 150 TCR beta chains listed as cytomegalovirus-associated. Certain sequence variants were highly shared and formed a cluster, and this cluster was likely a sequencing artifact. Immune exposure data for these donors was limited to CMV serostatus.

There are 15 residues in the CDR3. Germline V gene data show CDR1 as SGHTA and CDR2 as FQGNSA. V was clipped by 6 bases and J by 5 bases; unmatched bases: 12. Sequencing used PBMCs. The source of this sequence is a man aged 35 to 55 in good health and CMV-seronegative. This chain connects TRBV7-2 to TRBJ2-5, with TRBD1 matching 7 bases. This CDR3 reads CASSTNRGERETQYF. DNA of the CDR3: TGTGCCAGCAGTACAAACAGGGGAGAGAGGGAGACCCAGTACTTC.